A selection of T cell receptor beta chains follows, all from one sample in a study of blood T cell repertoires in COVID-19. TCRdb keeps only in-frame clones here, not all; method: immunoSEQ multiplex PCR. The table includes about 200,000 clones, about 82% detected once. What was sequenced was peripheral blood. The receptors come from a man aged 55-75 years with COVID-19, enrolled during active disease. Each CDR3 is given with its conserved first and last residue.

j_gene | v_gene | CDR3aa
TRBJ2-7 | TRBV6-6 | CASRSAGGRSYEQYF
TRBJ2-1 | TRBV7-7 | CASSPEGTSRRSPYNEQFF
TRBJ1-2 | TRBV7-9 | CASSSTPPGMEGYTF
TRBJ2-5 | TRBV18 | CASSRDRQETQYF
TRBJ2-7 | TRBV18 | CASSPLVDYEQYF
TRBJ1-4 | TRBV18 | CASSPLSIANEKLFF
TRBJ1-1 | TRBV11-2 | CASMGGVEAFF
TRBJ2-3 | TRBV5-1 | CASRSQPTSTDTQYF
TRBJ2-1 | TRBV30 | CAWSPGLPYNEQFF
TRBJ1-1 | TRBV2 | CASSYGQIEAFF
TRBJ1-2 | TRBV5-1 | CASSTDSAVPGYTF
TRBJ1-1 | TRBV3-1/TRBV3-2 | CASSQGMGGSEAFF
TRBJ2-5 | TRBV2 | CASSVPSGRQETQYF
TRBJ2-1 | TRBV10-2 | CASRAGSYNEQFF
TRBJ2-7 | TRBV2 | CASRAGFKGEQYF